This T cell receptor (beta chain) was captured by sequencing in a study of blood T cell repertoires in COVID-19. Study details: Some COVID-19 samples were acute and others convalescent; all came from the United States, Italy and Spain. PBMCs, B-cell-depleted T cells, or T cells were the source of the cDNA or gDNA that made up the material.

Germline V CDR1 and CDR2: SGHAT, FQNNGV. This CDR3 comprises 12 residues. V was trimmed by 5 bases and J by 6 bases, leaving 11 bases between them. Study processing details: Amplification of reference gene primers was used by the study to estimate nucleated cell counts. Here immunoSEQ multiplex PCR was the method, and the copy in TCRdb shows in-frame clones only, minus some. That table gives V, J and clone size, and the DNA gave D and trimming. In the table there are some 25,000 clones, about 92% of which are singletons. The chain employs TRBV11-2 and TRBJ2-7; D perhaps matches TRBD1 (6 bases). Sample: peripheral blood. This TCR was sampled from a human donor in a cohort sampled during active COVID-19. The CDR3 region is CASSLQGFEQYF. Here the CDR3 DNA reads TGTGCCAGCAGCCTACAGGGTTTCGAGCAGTACTTC.